The clone carrying this T cell receptor (beta chain) has just a few counts. These data belong to a study of neurological immune-mediated disorders. As for the cDNA, it was generated by 5'RACE with 10-nucleotide random UMIs. Each CDR3 protein is one row after TCRdb ran MiXCR on the 5' RACE reads. This sample carries 85,000 to 110,000 distinct CDR3 sequences, 10% to 14% of them seen once, and the ten largest clones take approximately 3.3%. Trimming took 5 bases from V and 4 from J, leaving 11 bases between them. In germline, CDR1 is KGHSH, CDR2 LQKENI. The CDR3 has 13 amino acids. Time point reported: longitudinal time-point 3. The unsorted libraries had their origin in 2 million PBMCs stored at -80 C.

Source material: PBMCs. The receptor's source is a female donor with HTLV-1-associated myelopathy (HAM/TSP). V usage is TRBV18 and J usage is TRBJ1-2, with D unresolved. The CDR3 nucleotides read TGTGCCAGCTCAGCCGACCCGCCCTATGGCTACACCTTC. This encodes CASSADPPYGYTF. Full variable domain (missing parts from reference TRBV18 and TRBJ1-2): NAGVMQNPRHLVRRRGQEARLRCSPMKGHSHVYWYRQLPEEGLKFMVYLQKENIIDESGMPKERFSAEFPKEGPSILRIQQVVRGDSAAYFCASSADPPYGYTFGSGTRLTVV.